This TCR beta chain was profiled in a study of blood T cells in healthy people across ages. Study results and caveats: The percentage of naive T cells correlated strongly with TCR beta diversity. Per million T cells, the diversity of TCR beta decreased roughly linearly as age advanced.

Combining a sample-barcoded 5' primer with a J-beta primer mix, a second PCR ran for about 7 to 11 cycles. TCRdb re-called the 5' RACE reads with MiXCR, one entry per CDR3 protein. Among roughly 800,000 distinct CDR3 sequences listed, approximately 55% were seen once. This clonotype was counted between two and nine times. Its matching antigen is unknown. Germline trimming cut 8 bases from V and 2 bases from J; bases unmatched to any gene: 8. The CDR3 loop spans 16 amino acids. Sequencing input: blood. This receptor was taken from an elderly man in good health. The chain joins TRBV12-3 or TRBV12-4 to TRBJ2-1; 11 bases fit TRBD2. The CDR3 spells CASRKTSGETYNEQFF. The CDR3 nucleotides read TGTGCCAGCCGAAAGACTAGCGGGGAAACCTACAATGAGCAGTTCTTC.